The clone carrying this TCR beta chain has ten or more counts. Its antigen is unknown. The length of the CDR3 is 16 residues. The V gene lost 2 bases and the J gene lost 7 bases, with 21 bases spanning the gap. Germline CDR1 MNHEY, CDR2 SVGAGI. The team produced cDNA through 5'RACE using 10-nucleotide random UMIs. TCRdb ran MiXCR on the 5' RACE reads and lists one entry per CDR3 protein. The table includes some 66,000 distinct CDR3 sequences, 3.4% detected once. PBMCs stored at -80 C, numbering 2 million, were the origin of the unsorted libraries. The data stem from a study of neurological immune-mediated disorders. Whole-study findings and limits: The phylogenetic placement of 18 of 34 multiple sclerosis patients' repertoires in one related-CDR3 cluster constitutes a possible signature. No link was found between any clinical or MRI feature and the multiple sclerosis repertoire cluster.

The J gene is TRBJ2-7, the V gene TRBV6-5; D unclear. The TCR originated in a middle-aged man with multiple sclerosis. The sequencing input was PBMCs. CDR3 in amino acids: CASSYRTGTKETEQYF. The CDR3 DNA is TGTGCCAGCAGTTACCGTACTGGTACGAAGGAGACGGAGCAGTACTTC.